The clone carrying this T cell receptor beta chain was recorded many times. Its antigen is currently unknown. This entry comes from a study of T-cell reconstitution after alpha-beta-depleted transplantation in children. Preparation of the TCRbeta library involved a method that used unique molecular identifiers. MiXCR, run by TCRdb on the PCR reads, gives a single entry per CDR3 protein. Seen here are around 600,000 distinct CDR3 sequences, roughly 23% observed once, and the top ten hold over 12%. The CDR3 totals 18 residues. The ends lost 2 bases at V and 1 base at J; junction bases unmatched: 13. CDR1 and CDR2 from the germline V gene are ENHRY and SYGVKD. Whole-study findings and limits: Several hundred rapidly expanded clones from non-depleted graft cells reportedly supplied alpha-beta T cells about two months post-transplant. Surviving recipient T cells and thymic progenitors produced the high day-60 TCRbeta diversity seen in some patients. Counts and diversity of T cells one year after transplant came mostly from newly produced T cells.

The gene calls are TRBV10-3 and TRBJ2-7; 8 bases align to TRBD1. This TCR was sampled from a boy less than two years old who had a stem cell transplant for acute myeloid leukemia, so the T cells may come from the graft donor. This specimen consisted of PBMCs, mostly from graft donor cells, obtained 360 days after TCRalphabeta/CD19-depleted stem cell transplant. DNA of the CDR3: TGTGCCATCAGTGAGACTCGGCAGGGGGCCTTCCGATCCTACGAGCAGTACTTC. As protein: CAISETRQGAFRSYEQYF.